This T cell receptor (beta chain) originates from a study of T cell responses to AZD1222 COVID-19 vaccine. This table comes from immunoSEQ multiplex PCR, and its TCRdb copy is limited to in-frame clones, with some not included. The sample has over 100,000 clones, about 88% seen once. There are 14 residues in the CDR3. In germline, CDR1 is MDHEN, CDR2 SYDVKM. V was trimmed by 2 bases and J by 1 base, leaving 8 bases between them. This clonotype was obtained from an adult in good health. The rearrangement links TRBV28 to TRBJ1-1; D gene unclear. The source was peripheral blood, collected on day 0 of AZD1222 vaccination. CDR3 nucleotides: TGTGCCAGCAGTTTAGTCACACAGAACACTGAAGCTTTCTTT. Encoded protein: CASSLVTQNTEAFF.